One and the same sample provided the 17 T cell receptor beta chains below, sequenced in a study of metastatic and nonmetastatic thyroid tumors (dated by TCRdb to between 2020 and 2021). No patient had received any treatment before thyroid surgery. Library prep was done by PCR. Reads for this sample came from an Illumina HiSeq 4000. TCRdb ran its own pipeline on the public reads, namely fastp trimming at Q25 and MiXCR clone calling, and kept in-frame beta chains. The sample table contains some 46,000 clones; only one count was recorded for roughly a quarter of them. The top ten hold over 3% of the sample. Material for sequencing was blood. The source of these receptors is a male donor with papillary thyroid cancer or a benign thyroid nodule (not recorded which). Some clones in this sample may be carry-over from other donors' samples.

J is TRBJ1-2 and V is TRBV7-9; maybe TRBD1 (5 bases). Between the trimmed V and J ends, which lost 5 bases and 2 bases, there was a span of 15 bases. Germline loops: CDR1 SEHNR, CDR2 FQNEAQ (reference sequence). CDR3 length equals 15 residues. The CDR3 spells CASSPPLRDNYGYTF. CDR3 coding DNA: TGTGCCAGCAGCCCCCCGCTTAGGGACAACTATGGCTACACCTTC.

At least ten counts were recorded for this clone. This rearrangement joins TRBV19 to TRBJ2-7; the match to TRBD2 covers 7 bases. This CDR3 region has 15 residues. Germline assignment: CDR1 LNHDA and CDR2 SQIVND (reference sequence). Unmatched junction bases numbered 7, after V lost 1 base and J lost 4 bases. The CDR3 protein is CASSIGTGGGYEQYF. The CDR3 DNA follows: TGTGCCAGTAGTATAGGAACGGGAGGAGGATACGAGCAGTACTTC.

The chain links TRBV20-1 to TRBJ2-7; 7 bases match TRBD1. J lost 1 base, V lost 5 bases, and 5 bases had no gene match. Germline V gene sequence: CDR1 DFQATT, CDR2 SNEGSKA (reference sequence). This CDR3 contains 13 residues. Here the CDR3 reads CSALQGKSYEQYF. The CDR3 DNA follows: TGCAGTGCTTTACAGGGGAAATCCTACGAGCAGTACTTC.

This clone was seen only once. The chain uses TRBV20-1 and TRBJ2-6; D not certain. V lost 2 bases, J lost 9 bases, and 11 bases lay in between. The CDR3 has 13 residues. In germline, CDR1 is DFQATT, CDR2 SNEGSKA (reference sequence). CDR3 loop: CSARQENVNVLTF. The CDR3 nucleotides are TGCAGTGCTAGACAGGAGAATGTCAACGTCCTGACTTTC.

This clone showed up many times. The chain joins TRBV7-2 to TRBJ1-2, with 7 bases that match TRBD1. Trimming at V came to 7 bases and at J to 3 bases, leaving 8 bases not matched to a gene. CDR1 SGHTA and CDR2 FQGNSA come from the germline V gene. The CDR3 contains 14 residues. The CDR3 spells CASIGQALHYGYTF. The CDR3 DNA reads as TGTGCCAGCATCGGACAGGCCTTGCACTATGGCTACACCTTC. The full variable domain, with the rest looked up from reference TRBV7-2 and TRBJ1-2, is GAGVSQSPSNKVTEKGKDVELRCDPISGHTALYWYRQSLGQGLEFLIYFQGNSAPDKSGLPSDRFSAERTGGSVSTLTIQRTQQEDSAVYLCASIGQALHYGYTFGSGTRLTVV.

This clone was counted at least ten times. This rearrangement joins TRBV10-3 to TRBJ1-6; 7 nucleotides match TRBD1. The CDR3 contains 13 residues. The germline gives CDR1 ENHRY, CDR2 SYGVKD. The V gene end was trimmed by 10 bases and the J gene end by 7 bases; junction bases not matched to a gene: 7. CDR3 loop: CATAGTDNSPLHF. In DNA, the CDR3 is TGTGCCACCGCCGGGACAGACAATTCACCCCTCCACTTT.

This clone was counted ten times or more. V and J are TRBV5-8 and TRBJ1-6; weak D call: TRBD1 (6 bases). The germline V gene encodes CDR1 SGHTS and CDR2 YDEGEE. This CDR3 is built from 16 residues. Trimming pared 4 bases from V and 1 base from J, leaving 12 bases between. CDR3 residues: CASSPVGASYNSPLHF. CDR3 sequence (DNA): TGTGCCAGCAGCCCGGTGGGGGCTTCCTATAATTCACCCCTCCACTTT.

Worth noting for this clone: The junction does not match germline at one end; this may be a read error. The J gene is TRBJ2-2, the V gene TRBV30, with D tentatively TRBD1 or TRBD2 (6 bases each). The CDR3 extends over 15 amino acids. Germline V gene sequence: CDR1 GTSNPN, CDR2 SVGIG (reference sequence). CDR3 sequence reads: CAWIPGALDTGELFF. CDR3 sequence (DNA): TGTGCCTGGATACCGGGGGCCTTAGACACCGGTGAGCTGTTTTTT.

This clone was counted many times. In the same sample, other DNA sequences code for this CDR3. CDR3 sequence: CASSLEGGVYEQYF. The CDR3 coding sequence is TGCGCCAGCAGCTTGGAAGGGGGAGTTTACGAGCAGTACTTC. V gene TRBV5-1 combines with J gene TRBJ2-7, with D tentatively TRBD1 (6 bases). Trimming took off 0 bases at V and 4 bases at J, with 11 bases between the two ends. This CDR3 is built from 14 residues. CDR1 SGHRS and CDR2 YFSETQ come from the germline V gene.

In this sample, this clone turned up a few times. J is TRBJ2-7 and V is TRBV24-1, with no clear D. Germline assignment: CDR1 KGHDR and CDR2 SFDVKD. V was cut by 9 bases and J by 3 bases, with 11 bases left in between. The CDR3 is made up of 12 amino acids. CDR3 loop: CATSDDSYEQYF. In DNA form, the CDR3 reads TGTGCCACCTCGGACGATAGCTACGAGCAGTACTTC.

In this sample, this clone turned up many times. This sequence joins TRBV7-8 and TRBJ1-1; the D is unclear. Germline V gives CDR1 SGHVS, CDR2 FQNEAQ. This CDR3 contains 15 residues. Trimming stripped 1 base from V and 0 bases from J, with 9 bases between. CDR3 in DNA: TGTGCCAGCAGCTTAGTGACGTTTATGAACACTGAAGCTTTCTTT. Translating gives CASSLVTFMNTEAFF.

This clone was detected ten times or more. The chain uses TRBV10-3 and TRBJ1-2; 8 bases are shared with TRBD1. The CDR3 has 13 amino acids. Trimming at V came to 6 bases and at J to 8 bases, leaving 8 bases not matched to a gene. The V gene's germline CDR1 is ENHRY and CDR2 SYGVKD. The CDR3 bases are TGTGCCATCAGCCGACGGACAGGGTACGGCTACACCTTC. Translating gives CAISRRTGYGYTF.

Here the CDR3 DNA reads TGCAGTGCTAGTTTAGGACAGGGTAAAAACATTCAGTACTTC. This gives the protein CSASLGQGKNIQYF. The genes are TRBV20-1 and TRBJ2-4; 8 nucleotides align to TRBD1. J was trimmed by 4 bases and V by 3 bases; bases with no gene match: 5. CDR1 DFQATT and CDR2 SNEGSKA come from the germline V gene (reference sequence). The CDR3 covers 14 residues.

Ten or more counts support this clone. The chain uses TRBV19 and TRBJ1-5; the match to TRBD1 covers 7 bases. The junction had 7 bases not matched to a gene; V was cut back by 5 bases and J by 3 bases. This CDR3 is 15 amino acids long. CDR1 and CDR2 (germline): LNHDA, SQIVND (reference sequence). The DNA of the CDR3 is TGTGCCAGTAGTCCCTCCGACAGGGTCAATCAGCCCCAGCATTTT. The encoded protein is CASSPSDRVNQPQHF.

The count of this clone is one. The chain has TRBV18 and TRBJ1-1; 9 bases fit TRBD1. The CDR3 contains 15 residues. V shed 3 bases, J shed 4 bases, and the junction held 6 bases outside the gene matches. CDR1 is KGHSH and CDR2 is LQKENI in the germline V gene. The CDR3 coding sequence is TGTGCCAGCTCACCCCCGGGACAGGGAGGCACTGAAGCTTTCTTT. Translation gives CASSPPGQGGTEAFF.

This clone has a handful of counts. The CDR3 DNA is TGTGCCAGCAGTGAAGCCCTGTCAGGGGCGAGCTCTGGAAACACCATATATTTT. Encoded protein: CASSEALSGASSGNTIYF. This sequence joins TRBV6-1 and TRBJ1-3; weak D call: TRBD1 (6 bases). CDR1 is MNHNS and CDR2 is SASEGT in the germline V gene. Trimming removed 0 bases from V and 0 bases from J, with 15 bases in between. The length of the CDR3 is 18 residues.

The gene calls are TRBV4-1 and TRBJ2-3; unclear D gene. Germline CDR1 is MGHRA and CDR2 is YSYEKL. The ends were cut back, 11 bases at V and 2 bases at J, with 20 bases in the middle. The CDR3 sequence is 15 residues long. The CDR3 coding sequence is TGCGCCGGTAGCCAAGTGGCAGGAAACACAGATACGCAGTATTTT. Its protein is CAGSQVAGNTDTQYF.